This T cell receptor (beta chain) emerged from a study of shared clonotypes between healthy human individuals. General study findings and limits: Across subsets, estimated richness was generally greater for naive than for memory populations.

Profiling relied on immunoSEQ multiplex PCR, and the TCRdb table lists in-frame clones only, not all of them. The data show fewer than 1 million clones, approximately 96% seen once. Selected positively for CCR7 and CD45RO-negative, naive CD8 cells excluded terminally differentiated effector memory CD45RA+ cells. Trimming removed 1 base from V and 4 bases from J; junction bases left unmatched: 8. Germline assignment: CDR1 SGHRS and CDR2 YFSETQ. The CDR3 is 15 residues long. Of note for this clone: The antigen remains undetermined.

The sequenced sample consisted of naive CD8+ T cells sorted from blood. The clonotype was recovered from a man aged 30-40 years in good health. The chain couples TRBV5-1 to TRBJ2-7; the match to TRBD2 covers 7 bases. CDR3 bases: TGCGCCAGCAGCTTGTCCGCAGCGGGGAGATACGAGCAGTACTTC. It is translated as CASSLSAAGRYEQYF.